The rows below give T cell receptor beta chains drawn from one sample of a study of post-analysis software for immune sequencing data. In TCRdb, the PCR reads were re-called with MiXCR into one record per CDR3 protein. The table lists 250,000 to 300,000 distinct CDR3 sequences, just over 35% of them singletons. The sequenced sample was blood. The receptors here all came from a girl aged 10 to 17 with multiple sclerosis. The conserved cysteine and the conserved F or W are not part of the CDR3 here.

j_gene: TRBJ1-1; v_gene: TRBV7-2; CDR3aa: ASSFPTGGLNTEAF
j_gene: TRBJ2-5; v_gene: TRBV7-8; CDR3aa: ASSVLAGVETQY
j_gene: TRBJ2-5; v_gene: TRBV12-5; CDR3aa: ASAAGRGGFEETQY
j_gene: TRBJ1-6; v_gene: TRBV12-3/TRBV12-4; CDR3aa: ASRQTGGPLH
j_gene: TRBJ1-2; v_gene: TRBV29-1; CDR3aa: SVDGSRYGYT
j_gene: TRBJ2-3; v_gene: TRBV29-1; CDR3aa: SVVGGEYRVDTQY
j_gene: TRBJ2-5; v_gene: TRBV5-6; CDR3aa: ASSSPTGSETQY
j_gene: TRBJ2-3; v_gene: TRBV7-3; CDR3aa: ASSLTVDSTDTQY
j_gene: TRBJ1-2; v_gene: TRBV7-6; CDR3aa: ASSLGQGRGGYT
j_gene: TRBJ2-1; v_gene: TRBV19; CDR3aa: ASSMDWNEQF
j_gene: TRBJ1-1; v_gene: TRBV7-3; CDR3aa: ASSAPNRVTEAF
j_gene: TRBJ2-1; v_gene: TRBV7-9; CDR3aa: ASTGFDSYNEQF
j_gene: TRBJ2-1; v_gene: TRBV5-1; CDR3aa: ASSWEGLVGNEQF
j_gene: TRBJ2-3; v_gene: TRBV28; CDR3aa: ASSPPPTDTQY
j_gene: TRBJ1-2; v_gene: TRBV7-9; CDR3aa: ASSAQTGVAYGYT
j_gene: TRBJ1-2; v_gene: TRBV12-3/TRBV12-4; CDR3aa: ASSLNGGGKGYT
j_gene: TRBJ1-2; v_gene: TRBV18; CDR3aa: ASSPMDRNYGYT
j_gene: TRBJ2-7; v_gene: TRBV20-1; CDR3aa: SARVSTGGYYEQY
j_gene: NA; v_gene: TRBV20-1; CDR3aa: SARDSSVVYEQY
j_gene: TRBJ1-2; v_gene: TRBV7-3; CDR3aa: ASGDRVGGYT
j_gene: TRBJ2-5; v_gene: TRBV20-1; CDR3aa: SALNRVQETQY
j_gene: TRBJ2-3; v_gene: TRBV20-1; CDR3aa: SASLAGGRTDTQY
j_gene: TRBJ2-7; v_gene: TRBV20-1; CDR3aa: SARGPSGSVGYEQY
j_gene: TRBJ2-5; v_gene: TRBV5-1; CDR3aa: ASSPAPGHQWETRY
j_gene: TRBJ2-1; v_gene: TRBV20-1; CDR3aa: SARSRLAGGDEQF
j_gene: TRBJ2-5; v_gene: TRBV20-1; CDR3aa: SARTVEKETQY
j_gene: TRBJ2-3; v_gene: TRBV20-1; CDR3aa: SARGLFGLAGSTDTQY
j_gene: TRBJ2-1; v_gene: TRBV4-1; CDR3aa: ASSQGGLLTYNEQF
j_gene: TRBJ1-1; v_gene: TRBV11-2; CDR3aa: ASSYKTEAF
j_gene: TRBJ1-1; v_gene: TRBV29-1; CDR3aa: SVDEGIAF
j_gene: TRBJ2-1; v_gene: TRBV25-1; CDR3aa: ASIPQGNDGEQF
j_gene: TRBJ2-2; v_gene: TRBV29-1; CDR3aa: GVEPPGTGELF
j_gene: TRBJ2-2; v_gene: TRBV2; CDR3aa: ASSDSGRAAGELF
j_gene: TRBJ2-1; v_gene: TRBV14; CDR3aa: ASSQGALRTNNEQF
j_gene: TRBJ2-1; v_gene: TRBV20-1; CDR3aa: SASAGTGGYNEQF
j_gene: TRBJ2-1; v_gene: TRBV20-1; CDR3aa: SVRVTYNEQF
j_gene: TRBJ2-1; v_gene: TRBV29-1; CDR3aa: SVDWTSNEQF
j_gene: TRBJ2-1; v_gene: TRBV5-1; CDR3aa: ASSLETRARGEQF
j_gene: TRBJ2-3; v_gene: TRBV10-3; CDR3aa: AITEGASGSTDTQY
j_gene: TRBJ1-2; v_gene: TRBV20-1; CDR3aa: SARDRIYGYT
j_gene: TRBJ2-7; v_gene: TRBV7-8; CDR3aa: ASSLVGLGYEQY
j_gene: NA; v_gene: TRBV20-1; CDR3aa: SASKIASAYEQY
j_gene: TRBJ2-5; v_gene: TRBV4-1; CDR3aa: ASSTQQGWGETQY